This TCR beta chain was identified during a study of identical twins. Template switching added a universal primer site, and cDNA bore unique molecular identifiers. TCRdb re-called the 5' RACE reads with MiXCR, one entry per CDR3 protein. The repertoire holds around 490,000 distinct CDR3 sequences, with approximately 20% as singletons. This clonotype was detected ten times or more. Trimming removed 3 bases at V and 2 bases at J, with 20 bases between. Germline CDR1 and CDR2: MNHEY and SVGEGT. CDR3 length: 17 amino acids. In addition, the sample was reused for a study of yellow fever vaccine responses in identical twins.

The sequence derives from a woman aged 18-35 years in good health. This rearrangement joins TRBV6-2 or TRBV6-3 to TRBJ2-7, with TRBD1 as a possible D gene (6 bases). Sequenced sample: CD4+ T cells sorted from blood. The CDR3 DNA reads TGTGCCAGCAGTTATTCCCAAAAGAGGGGACACCCCTACGAGCAGTACTTC. It specifies CASSYSQKRGHPYEQYF.